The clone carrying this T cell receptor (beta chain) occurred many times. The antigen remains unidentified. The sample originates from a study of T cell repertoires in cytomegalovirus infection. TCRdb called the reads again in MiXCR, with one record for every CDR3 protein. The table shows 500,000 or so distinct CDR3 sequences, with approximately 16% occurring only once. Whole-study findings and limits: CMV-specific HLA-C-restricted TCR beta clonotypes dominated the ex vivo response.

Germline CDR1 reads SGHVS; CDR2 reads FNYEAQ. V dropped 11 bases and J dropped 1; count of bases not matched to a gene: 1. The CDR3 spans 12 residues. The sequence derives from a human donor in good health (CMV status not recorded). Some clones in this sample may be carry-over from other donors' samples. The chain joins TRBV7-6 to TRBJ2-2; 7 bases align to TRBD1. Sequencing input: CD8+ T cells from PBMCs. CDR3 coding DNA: TGTGCCTGGACAGGGAACACCGGGGAGCTGTTTTTT. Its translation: CAWTGNTGELFF.